The 32 T cell receptor beta chains below come from one sample, sequenced in a study of T cells in Graves' hyperthyroidism and ophthalmopathy (dated by TCRdb to between 2017 and 2020). The library was made by multiplex PCR. Instrument used: Illumina HiSeq 2000. The TCR beta CDR3 regions were amplified from the RNA transcripts. The TCR CDR3 was subjected to a first round of RT-PCR using the HTBI primer set and the Qiagen OneStep RT-PCR kit. Using fastp at Q25 and MiXCR, TCRdb reprocessed the public reads and kept productive beta chains. Entries that share a CDR3 protein sequence are merged under the most common genes and DNA. The sample table shows some 460,000 distinct CDR3 sequences, and roughly 14% are seen once. Roughly 13% of the sample lies in the top ten. Sequenced: blood. The receptor source for this set is a woman between 18 and 30 years old with Graves' hyperthyroidism.

This clonotype has only a few counts. This rearrangement joins TRBV9 to TRBJ2-1, with 13 positions matching TRBD2. The CDR3 extends over 16 amino acids. Germline values: CDR1 SGDLS, CDR2 YYNGEE. After removal of 4 bases from V and 4 bases from J, the junction contained 5 bases not matched to a gene. The CDR3 nucleotides are TGTGCCAGCAGCCTGGGACTAGCGGGACATTACAATGAGCAGTTCTTC. This translates into CASSLGLAGHYNEQFF. Full variable domain (remainder filled in from reference TRBV9 and TRBJ2-1): DSGVTQTPKHLITATGQRVTLRCSPRSGDLSVYWYQQSLDQGLQFLIQYYNGEERAKGNILERFSAQQFPDLHSELNLSSLELGDSALYFCASSLGLAGHYNEQFFGPGTRLTVL.

CDR3 DNA: TGCAGTGGAATAATGAGTGGATTGAACACTGAAGCTTTCTTT. This gives the protein CSGIMSGLNTEAFF. The gene calls are TRBV20-1 and TRBJ1-1; the D is unclear. The germline V and J ends were trimmed by 7 bases and 0 bases, with 15 bases remaining between them. Germline assignment: CDR1 DFQATT and CDR2 SNEGSKA (reference sequence). The CDR3 sequence is 14 residues long.

This clonotype was found a few times. This chain joins TRBV15 and TRBJ1-1; weak D call: TRBD1 (5 bases). The CDR3 extends over 14 amino acids. Germline V lookup: CDR1 LNHNV, CDR2 YYDKDF (reference sequence). V lost 4 bases and J lost 3, with 12 bases in between. This CDR3 reads CATSTAGSYTEAFF. The CDR3 nucleotides read TGTGCCACCAGCACAGCAGGGAGTTACACTGAAGCTTTCTTT.

This clonotype was seen at least ten times. This CDR3 reads CASSQTRGIGNSPLHF. The CDR3 DNA reads TGTGCCAGCAGCCAGACTAGGGGGATTGGCAATTCACCCCTCCACTTT. V usage is TRBV28 and J usage is TRBJ1-6, with a tentative D call TRBD1 (6 bases). This CDR3 contains 16 residues. The germline CDR1 and CDR2 sequences are MDHEN and SYDVKM. V lost 6 bases, J lost 7 bases, and 19 bases lay in between.

This clonotype was observed many times. CDR3 nucleotides: TGCGCCAGCAGCATGGGACTAGCGGAGTATTACGAGCAGTACTTC. Translated: CASSMGLAEYYEQYF. The chain links TRBV5-1 to TRBJ2-7; 11 bases agree with TRBD2. Trimming removed 4 bases from V and 4 bases from J; junction bases left unmatched: 7. Germline V gene lookup returns CDR1 SGHRS and CDR2 YFSETQ. The CDR3 runs 15 residues.

This clonotype showed up just a few times. This sequence joins TRBV5-1 and TRBJ1-1; the D gene is possibly TRBD1 (6 bases). Trimming took off 1 base at V and 1 base at J, with 11 bases between the two ends. The CDR3 covers 15 residues. The V gene's germline CDR1 is SGHRS and CDR2 YFSETQ. In DNA, the CDR3 is TGCGCCAGCAGCTTGTGGGGGGCGCCGAACACTGAAGCTTTCTTT. This encodes CASSLWGAPNTEAFF.

This clonotype was seen many times. The chain recombines TRBV20-1 with TRBJ2-3; 9 positions match TRBD2. This CDR3 is 15 amino acids long. Unmatched junction bases numbered 7, after V lost 0 bases and J lost 6 bases. Germline V CDR1 and CDR2: DFQATT, SNEGSKA (reference sequence). The CDR3 sequence: CSARDHKREVDTQYF. CDR3 in DNA: TGCAGTGCTAGAGATCATAAGCGGGAGGTGGATACGCAGTATTTT.

This clonotype was seen more than once but under ten times. The chain employs TRBV6-5 and TRBJ1-1; D unclear. In germline, CDR1 is MNHEY, CDR2 SVGAGI. This CDR3 region has 15 residues. Trimming took off 2 bases at V and 0 bases at J, with 10 bases between the two ends. DNA of the CDR3: TGTGCCAGCAGTTACGGAGGAGGCATGAACACTGAAGCTTTCTTT. Translating gives CASSYGGGMNTEAFF.

The chain links TRBV6-4 to TRBJ2-2; 7 bases line up with TRBD2. V gave up 0 bases and J gave up 7 bases; unmatched junction bases: 5. This CDR3 contains 15 residues. Germline CDR1 MRHNA, CDR2 SNTAGT. The CDR3 nucleotides read TGTGCCAGCAGTGACTCGACGGGGGGTGTCGGGGAGCTGTTTTTT. Translated, it gives CASSDSTGGVGELFF.

This clonotype was seen repeatedly, ten times or more. The chain carries TRBV7-8 and TRBJ2-2; D unresolved. Trimming stripped 1 base from V and 2 bases from J, with 11 bases between. The V gene's germline CDR1 is SGHVS and CDR2 FQNEAQ. This CDR3 comprises 16 residues. In DNA, the CDR3 is TGTGCCAGCAGCTTAGGAACGGTGTCTAACACCGGGGAGCTGTTTTTT. Translated: CASSLGTVSNTGELFF.

This clonotype was observed at least ten times. The gene calls are TRBV13 and TRBJ2-7; maybe TRBD1 (5 bases). CDR1 is PRHDT, CDR2 FYEKMQ, per germline (reference sequence). The CDR3 totals 14 residues. Trimming shortened V by 5 bases and J by 1 base, and 12 bases separated the two germline ends. The CDR3 here is CASSRRQSSYEQYF. Here the CDR3 DNA reads TGTGCCAGCAGCCGAAGACAGAGTTCCTACGAGCAGTACTTC.

V is TRBV7-2 and J is TRBJ1-1, with D perhaps matching TRBD1 (6 bases). This CDR3 is 15 amino acids long. CDR1 and CDR2 from the germline V gene are SGHTA and FQGNSA. V lost 5 bases, J lost 2 bases, and 15 bases lay in between. The CDR3: CASSPGGGPNTEAFF. CDR3 sequence (DNA): TGTGCCAGCAGCCCGGGGGGCGGGCCCAACACTGAAGCTTTCTTT. Combining the CDR3 with reference TRBV7-2 and TRBJ1-1 gives the whole variable domain GAGVSQSPSNKVTEKGKDVELRCDPISGHTALYWYRQSLGQGLEFLIYFQGNSAPDKSGLPSDRFSAERTGGSVSTLTIQRTQQEDSAVYLCASSPGGGPNTEAFFGQGTRLTVV.

This clonotype was seen only a few times. The chain has TRBV6-2 or TRBV6-3 and TRBJ2-2, with D perhaps TRBD2 (6 bases). V was pared by 0 bases and J by 5 bases, with 7 bases between. Germline V lookup: CDR1 MNHEY, CDR2 SVGEGT. This CDR3 spans 14 amino acids. CDR3 in DNA: TGTGCCAGCAGTTACTCGAGCGGGACCGGGGAGCTGTTTTTT. This codes for CASSYSSGTGELFF.

This clonotype has at least ten counts. This chain uses TRBV7-9 with TRBJ2-1; D remains unclear. The V gene's germline CDR1 is SEHNR and CDR2 FQNEAQ (reference sequence). V lost 1 base to trimming and J lost 7 bases, with 17 bases between them. The CDR3 is 16 residues long. The CDR3 DNA reads TGTGCCAGCAGCTTAGGGACCGCGAAAGTGATAAATGAGCAGTTCTTC. The encoded protein is CASSLGTAKVINEQFF.

This clonotype was seen repeatedly, ten times or more. The V call is TRBV11-1, the J call TRBJ2-1; TRBD2 aligns across 8 bases. CDR3 length: 15 residues. Trimming took 3 bases from V and 6 from J; bases not matched to a gene: 7. Germline assignment: CDR1 SGHAT and CDR2 FQDESV (reference sequence). CDR3 protein: CASSFGLAGGNEQFF. The CDR3 nucleotides read TGTGCCAGCAGCTTCGGGCTTGCGGGGGGCAATGAGCAGTTCTTC.

This clonotype occurred a few times. The gene calls are TRBV6-1 and TRBJ2-2; either TRBD1 or TRBD2 may fit D (6 bases each). The CDR3 loop spans 14 amino acids. From germline, CDR1 is MNHNS and CDR2 SASEGT. The V end was cut by 6 bases, the J end by 6 bases, with 14 bases between. The CDR3 sequence: CASSAPGGPGELFF. CDR3 nucleotide sequence: TGTGCCAGCAGCGCCCCTGGGGGGCCCGGGGAGCTGTTTTTT.

This clonotype was seen just once. The chain uses TRBV20-1 and TRBJ2-7; 7 nucleotides align to TRBD1. This CDR3 region has 10 residues. Germline V CDR1 and CDR2: DFQATT, SNEGSKA (reference sequence). Unmatched junction bases numbered 5, after V lost 6 bases and J lost 9 bases. CDR3 coding DNA: TGCAGTGCAAGAAGGGACAGGCAGTACTTC. It codes for CSARRDRQYF.

This rearrangement joins TRBV14 to TRBJ1-1; D is uncertain. The CDR3 contains 17 residues. CDR1 is SGHDN, CDR2 FVKESK, per germline. The ends were cut back, 3 bases at V and 5 bases at J, with 22 bases in the middle. CDR3: CASSQVAGDLVSTEAFF. CDR3 nucleotides: TGTGCCAGCAGCCAGGTAGCTGGCGACCTGGTCAGTACTGAAGCTTTCTTT.

This clonotype was observed a handful of times. This chain uses TRBV6-1 with TRBJ1-4, with 11 bases lining up with TRBD1. V lost 6 bases, J lost 6 bases, and 3 bases stayed unmatched. The CDR3 loop spans 14 amino acids. Germline V lookup: CDR1 MNHNS, CDR2 SASEGT. CDR3 loop: CASSGTGGHEKLFF. The CDR3 nucleotides are TGTGCCAGCAGCGGGACAGGGGGACATGAAAAACTGTTTTTT.

This clonotype has at least ten counts. CDR3 protein: CSATSPVHDRTDTQYF. CDR3 in DNA: TGCAGTGCTACCAGTCCGGTCCATGATCGCACAGATACGCAGTATTTT. The chain uses TRBV20-1 and TRBJ2-3, with D hard to call. The CDR3 spans 16 residues. V gave up 4 bases and J gave up 1 base, with 18 bases separating them. The germline gives CDR1 DFQATT, CDR2 SNEGSKA (reference sequence).

The chain combines TRBV11-2 with TRBJ2-2; D gene unclear. The length of the CDR3 is 13 residues. V dropped 10 bases and J dropped 6 bases, with 15 bases sitting between them. The germline V gene encodes CDR1 SGHAT and CDR2 FQNNGV. CDR3 residues: CATKRSFAGELFF. The CDR3, as DNA: TGTGCCACCAAAAGGAGTTTCGCCGGGGAGCTGTTTTTT.

J is TRBJ2-1 and V is TRBV6-6; TRBD2 matches 11 bases. The germline V gene has CDR1 MNHNY and CDR2 SVGAGI (reference sequence). The CDR3 contains 18 residues. Germline trimming cut 0 bases from V and 5 bases from J; bases unmatched to any gene: 9. CDR3 DNA: TGTGCCAGCAGTTACTCCCCGCCTCAACTAGCGGGAGACAATGAGCAGTTCTTC. Encoded protein: CASSYSPPQLAGDNEQFF.

The table lists this clonotype with many counts. This chain joins TRBV5-1 and TRBJ2-3; D is possibly TRBD1 (5 bases). The CDR3 runs to 16 residues. Trimming removed 0 bases from V and 9 bases from J, with 20 bases in between. Germline V gene lookup returns CDR1 SGHRS and CDR2 YFSETQ. The CDR3 here is CASSLAKALGRATQYF. The CDR3 DNA is TGCGCCAGCAGCTTGGCCAAAGCCCTGGGCAGGGCAACGCAGTATTTT.

The sample holds many counts of this clonotype. Here the CDR3 DNA reads TGTGCCAGCAGCCAGATGTACAGGAACACTGAAGCTTTCTTT. Protein: CASSQMYRNTEAFF. The rearrangement joins TRBV3-1 to TRBJ1-1; D unresolved. Germline CDR1 LGHDT, CDR2 YNNKEL (reference sequence). The CDR3 spans 14 residues. Trimming took 3 bases from V and 1 from J, leaving 9 bases between them.

In this sample, this clonotype turned up many times. The rearrangement joins TRBV20-1 to TRBJ2-4; TRBD2 is a possible D gene (5 bases). This CDR3 region has 11 residues. V shed 6 bases and J shed 7 bases, with 10 bases lying between them. Germline values: CDR1 DFQATT, CDR2 SNEGSKA (reference sequence). DNA for the CDR3: TGCAGTGCCCCACGGGGTAACATTCAGTACTTC. Translation: CSAPRGNIQYF.

The sample holds a few counts of this clonotype. The rearrangement links TRBV14 to TRBJ1-6, with 8 bases lining up with TRBD1. The CDR3 spans 15 residues. Germline CDR1 and CDR2: SGHDN and FVKESK. V lost 4 bases and J lost 7; bases outside the gene matches: 6. CDR3 in DNA: TGTGCCAGCAGCCTAGGAGGGACAGGCAATTCACCCCTCCACTTT. It specifies CASSLGGTGNSPLHF.

This clonotype was seen a few times. The CDR3 nucleotides read TGTGCCAGCAGGGCAGATTTTGCAACTAATGAAAAACTGTTTTTT. This encodes CASRADFATNEKLFF. The chain carries TRBV27 and TRBJ1-4, with unresolved D. Germline V CDR1 and CDR2: MNHEY, SMNVEV (reference sequence). This CDR3 region has 15 residues. V shed 6 bases and J shed 0 bases, with 11 bases lying between them. The full variable domain, in which reference TRBV27 and TRBJ1-4 provide the parts outside the CDR3, is EAQVTQNPRYLITVTGKKLTVTCSQNMNHEYMSWYRQDPGLGLRQIYYSMNVEVTDKGDVPEGYKVSRKEKRNFPLILESPSPNQTSLYFCASRADFATNEKLFFGSGTQLSVL.

Ten or more counts support this clonotype. This chain joins TRBV11-2 and TRBJ2-7; 8 bases align to TRBD2. The V and J ends lost 7 bases and 1 base, in that order; junction bases with no gene match: 18. The CDR3 totals 18 residues. CDR1 and CDR2 (germline): SGHAT, FQNNGV. The CDR3 sequence: CASTKGDIGRARSYEQYF. In nucleotides, the CDR3 is TGTGCCAGCACGAAGGGGGATATCGGGAGGGCCAGGTCCTACGAGCAGTACTTC.

This clonotype was picked up a small number of times. The V and J genes are TRBV4-1 and TRBJ2-3, with TRBD2 matching over 11 bases. Trimming cost V 7 bases and J 0 bases; bases outside gene matches: 15. This CDR3 is 19 amino acids long. CDR1 MGHRA and CDR2 YSYEKL come from the germline V gene. CDR3 bases: TGCGCCAGCAAGGGGGGCCAGCCGACTAGCGGGGCTAGCACAGATACGCAGTATTTT. Translation: CASKGGQPTSGASTDTQYF.

In this sample, this clonotype turned up many times. The chain couples TRBV7-2 to TRBJ1-2, with 11 bases matching TRBD1. Germline CDR1 and CDR2: SGHTA and FQGNSA. The CDR3 is 15 residues long. The junction had 6 bases not matched to a gene; V was cut back by 5 bases and J by 4 bases. This CDR3 is CASSAGQGASYGYTF. The CDR3 bases are TGTGCCAGCAGCGCCGGACAGGGGGCGAGCTATGGCTACACCTTC. Filled out from reference TRBV7-2 and TRBJ1-2, the complete variable domain reads GAGVSQSPSNKVTEKGKDVELRCDPISGHTALYWYRQSLGQGLEFLIYFQGNSAPDKSGLPSDRFSAERTGGSVSTLTIQRTQQEDSAVYLCASSAGQGASYGYTFGSGTRLTVV.

This clonotype was observed at least ten times. The gene calls are TRBV13 and TRBJ2-7; D is undetermined. Trimming took off 0 bases at V and 3 bases at J, with 9 bases between the two ends. The CDR3 consists of 14 residues. The germline V gene has CDR1 PRHDT and CDR2 FYEKMQ (reference sequence). CDR3 residues: CASSLGTKYYEQYF. The CDR3 nucleotides are TGTGCCAGCAGCTTAGGGACAAAATACTACGAGCAGTACTTC. Based on the CDR3 plus reference TRBV13 and TRBJ2-7, the full variable domain is AAGVIQSPRHLIKEKRETATLKCYPIPRHDTVYWYQQGPGQDPQFLISFYEKMQSDKGSIPDRFSAQQFSDYHSELNMSSLELGDSALYFCASSLGTKYYEQYFGPGTRLTVT.

The rearrangement joins TRBV19 to TRBJ2-7, with 7 bases lining up with TRBD1. Trimming took 6 bases from V and 7 from J; bases not matched to a gene: 6. Germline V gene data show CDR1 as LNHDA and CDR2 as SQIVND (reference sequence). This CDR3 has 12 amino acids. The CDR3 DNA is TGTGCCAGTAGCCCGACAGGGTGGGAGCAGTACTTC. It yields the protein CASSPTGWEQYF.